This TCR beta chain was sequenced during a study of T-cell memory formation after mild COVID-19. As for the study in general: Largely donor-specific sequence clusters came from two donors. Study-level points and caveats: Confirmation was lacking for SARS-CoV-2 specificity of second-wave clones that peaked on day 37. Researchers report contracting CD4+ clones mostly in CM and EM, with CD8+ clones in EMRA. Memory sampled before infection contained some responding clones, suggesting cross-reactive memory joined.

MiXCR was run by TCRdb on the 5' RACE reads, yielding one entry per CDR3 protein. The sample consists of approximately 490,000 distinct CDR3 sequences, 20% of them appearing once. Trimming pared 5 bases from V and 9 bases from J, leaving 28 bases between. CDR1 is PRHDT and CDR2 is FYEKMQ in the germline V gene (reference sequence). This CDR3 spans 17 amino acids. In regard to this clonotype: Its cognate antigen is unknown.

The sequence derives from an adult woman who had mild COVID-19 (a few samples of this study predate the infection). Cell type and time point are not known. V and J are TRBV13 and TRBJ2-5; D is possibly TRBD1 (7 bases). Source material: PBMCs or a T cell subset sorted from them (not recorded which). The CDR3 DNA is TGTGCCAGCAGCCCAACCCCCCAGGGGGGACGATTCGCGGCCCAGTACTTC. It yields the protein CASSPTPQGGRFAAQYF.